This T cell receptor beta chain was observed in a study of blood T cell repertoires in COVID-19 (dated by TCRdb to the early 2020s). About the full investigation: Samples covering the acute and convalescent phases of COVID-19 were provided by collaborators in the United States, Italy and Spain. The material from the prospective study consisted of cDNA or gDNA derived from T cells, B-cell-depleted T cells, or PBMCs. Subjects who had been exposed to COVID-19, were actively infected with it, or had recovered from it provided the deeply sampled blood TCRbeta repertoires that made up the dataset. The repertoires were made available in a free public database intended to serve as a resource for research on the immune response to SARS-CoV-2. The samples were drawn from two sources: the first 160 participants of the ongoing ImmuneRACE study, and 1,200 or so subjects contributed by 6 global collaborators. Nearly every sample came with metadata listing a de-identified subject ID, COVID-19 status, age in years and sex. HLA class I and class II types, where available, came from metadata supplied by the sample provider rather than from assay-based typing.

The CDR3, cysteine through phenylalanine, is 14 amino acids long. Only CDR3 DNA is held: 42 bases, read in frame from base 1. V is cut back by 2 bases and J by 5 bases, with 5 bases in the junction unmatched. Taken from the germline V gene, the CDR1 and CDR2 loops are SGHRS and YFSETQ. TCRbeta CDR3 regions were amplified from genomic DNA by means of the immunoSEQ Assay, a bias-controlled multiplex PCR. As for how the authors treated the data: Nucleated cell counts per sample were estimated from amplification of reference gene primers within the assay. To quantify the absolute abundance of each unique TCRbeta CDR3 rearrangement, sequence reads were collapsed and filtered. For each sample, productive Simpson clonality was calculated as the square root of Simpson's diversity index across productive rearrangements. This immuneACCESS table, as held by TCRdb, lists in-frame sequences with V and J called but not all clones. Of the missing ones, under half trace to an unresolved V gene in checked studies; the others have no known cause. From that table come the V and J calls and clone size; the DNA was used to work out D and trimming. The sample has 120,000 to 150,000 clones on record, about four fifths of them singletons. The top ten clonotypes cover around 8.6% of the sample.

For this clone: Its antigen has not been determined. Base quality data are lacking; no much larger clone is found one base away.

Study-wide findings and limitations: How much clinical and demographic metadata was included differed by source and by participant, and the metadata was provided uncurated.

Each collaborating institution followed its own protocols to collect whole blood in K2EDTA tubes. For TCRbeta analysis, collaborator samples were shipped as frozen whole blood, as isolated PBMCs, or as DNA extracted from either sample type. The sequencing input was peripheral blood. This chain joins TRBV5-1 to TRBJ2-3; TRBD1 fits 7 bases in the junction. The TCR was taken from a human donor in a cohort sampled during active COVID-19. CDR3 reads: CASSFRQGVDTQYF. In nucleotide form, the sequence is TGCGCCAGCAGCTTTAGACAGGGTGTAGATACGCAGTATTTT.